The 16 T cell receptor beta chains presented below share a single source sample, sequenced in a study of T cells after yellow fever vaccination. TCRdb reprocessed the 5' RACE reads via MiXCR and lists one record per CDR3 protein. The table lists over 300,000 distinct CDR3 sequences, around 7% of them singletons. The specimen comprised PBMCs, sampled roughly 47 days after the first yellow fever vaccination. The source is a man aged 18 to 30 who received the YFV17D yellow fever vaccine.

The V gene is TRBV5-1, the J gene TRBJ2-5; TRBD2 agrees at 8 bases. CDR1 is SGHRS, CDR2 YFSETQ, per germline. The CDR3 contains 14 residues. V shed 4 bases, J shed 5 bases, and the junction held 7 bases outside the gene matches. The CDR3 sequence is CASSGTRSGETQYF. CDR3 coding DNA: TGCGCCAGCAGCGGGACTAGATCCGGCGAGACCCAGTACTTC. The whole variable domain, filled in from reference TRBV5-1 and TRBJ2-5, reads KAGVTQTPRYLIKTRGQQVTLSCSPISGHRSVSWYQQTPGQGLQFLFEYFSETQRNKGNFPGRFSGRQFSNSRSEMNVSTLELGDSALYLCASSGTRSGETQYFGPGTRLLVL.

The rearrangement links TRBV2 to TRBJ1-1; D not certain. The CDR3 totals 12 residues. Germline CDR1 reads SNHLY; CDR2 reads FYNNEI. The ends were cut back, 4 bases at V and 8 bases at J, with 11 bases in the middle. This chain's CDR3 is CASSVSSREAFF. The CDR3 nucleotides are TGTGCCAGCAGTGTAAGTAGCAGGGAAGCTTTCTTT.

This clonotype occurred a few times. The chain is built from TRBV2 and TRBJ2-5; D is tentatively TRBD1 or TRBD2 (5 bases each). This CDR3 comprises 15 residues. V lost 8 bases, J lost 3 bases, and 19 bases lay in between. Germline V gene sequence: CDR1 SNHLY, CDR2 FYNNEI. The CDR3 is CASGVRGRREETQYF. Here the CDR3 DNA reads TGTGCCAGCGGTGTAAGGGGTAGGCGGGAAGAGACCCAGTACTTC.

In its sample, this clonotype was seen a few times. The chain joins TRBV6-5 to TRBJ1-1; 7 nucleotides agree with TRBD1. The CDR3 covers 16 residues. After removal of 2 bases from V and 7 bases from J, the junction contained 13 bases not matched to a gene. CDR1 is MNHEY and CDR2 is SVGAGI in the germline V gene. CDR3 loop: CASSYTYRGGYGEAFF. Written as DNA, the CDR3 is TGTGCCAGCAGTTACACTTATAGAGGGGGCTACGGTGAAGCTTTCTTT.

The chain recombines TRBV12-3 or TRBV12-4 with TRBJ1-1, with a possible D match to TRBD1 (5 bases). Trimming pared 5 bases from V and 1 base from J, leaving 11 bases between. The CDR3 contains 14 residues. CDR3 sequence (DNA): TGTGCCAGCAGTAGCGGAGGGGAGAACACTGAAGCTTTCTTT. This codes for CASSSGGENTEAFF.

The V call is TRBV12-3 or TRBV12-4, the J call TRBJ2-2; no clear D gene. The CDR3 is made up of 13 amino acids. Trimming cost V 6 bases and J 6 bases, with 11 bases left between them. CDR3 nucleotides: TGTGCCAGCAGCCCCGGGTGGGCCGGGGAGCTGTTTTTT. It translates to CASSPGWAGELFF.

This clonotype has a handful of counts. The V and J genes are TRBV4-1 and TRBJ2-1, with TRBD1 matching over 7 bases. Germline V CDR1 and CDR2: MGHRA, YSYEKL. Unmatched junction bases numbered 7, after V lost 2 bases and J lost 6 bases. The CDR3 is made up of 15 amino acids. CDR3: CASSQNRGAPNEQFF. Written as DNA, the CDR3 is TGCGCCAGCAGCCAAAACAGGGGCGCTCCCAATGAGCAGTTCTTC.

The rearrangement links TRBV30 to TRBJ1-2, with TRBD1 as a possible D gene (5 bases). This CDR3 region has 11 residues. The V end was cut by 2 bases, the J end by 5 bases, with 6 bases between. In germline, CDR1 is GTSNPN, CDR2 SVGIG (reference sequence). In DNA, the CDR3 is TGTGCCTGGAGTCCAGGGTATGGCTACACCTTC. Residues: CAWSPGYGYTF.

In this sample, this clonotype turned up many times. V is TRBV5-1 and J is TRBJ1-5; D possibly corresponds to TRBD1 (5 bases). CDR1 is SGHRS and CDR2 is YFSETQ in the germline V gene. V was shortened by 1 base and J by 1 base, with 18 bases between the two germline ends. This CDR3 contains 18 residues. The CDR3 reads CASSLFLQTGESNQPQHF. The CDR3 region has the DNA TGCGCCAGCAGCTTGTTTTTGCAGACGGGGGAAAGCAATCAGCCCCAGCATTTT.

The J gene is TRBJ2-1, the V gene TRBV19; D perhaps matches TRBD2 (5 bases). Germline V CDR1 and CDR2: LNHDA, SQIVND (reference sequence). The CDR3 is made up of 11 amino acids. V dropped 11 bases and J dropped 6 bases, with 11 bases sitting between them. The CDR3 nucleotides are TGTGCCGCCGCCCGGGGCAATGAGCAGTTCTTC. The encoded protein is CAAARGNEQFF.

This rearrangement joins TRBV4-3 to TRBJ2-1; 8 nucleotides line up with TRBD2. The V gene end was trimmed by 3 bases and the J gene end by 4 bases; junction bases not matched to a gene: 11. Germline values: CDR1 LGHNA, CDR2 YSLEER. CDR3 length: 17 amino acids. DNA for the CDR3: TGCGCCAGCAGCCAGGGTCCAGCGGGGGATAATTACAATGAGCAGTTCTTC. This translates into CASSQGPAGDNYNEQFF.

CDR3 nucleotide sequence: TGTGCCAGTAGTACAACCCCAGGGGGGACCACTGAAGCTTTCTTT. This gives the protein CASSTTPGGTTEAFF. V and J are TRBV19 and TRBJ1-1; 7 positions match TRBD1. This CDR3 is 15 amino acids long. With V trimmed by 4 bases and J by 4 bases, 9 bases remained unmatched. Germline CDR1 is LNHDA and CDR2 is SQIVND (reference sequence).

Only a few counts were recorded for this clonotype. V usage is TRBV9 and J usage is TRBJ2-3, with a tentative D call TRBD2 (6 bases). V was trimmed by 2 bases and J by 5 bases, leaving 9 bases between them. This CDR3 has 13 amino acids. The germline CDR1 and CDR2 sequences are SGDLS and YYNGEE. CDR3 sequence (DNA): TGTGCCAGCAGCGTTGGAGGGGTAGATACGCAGTATTTT. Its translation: CASSVGGVDTQYF.

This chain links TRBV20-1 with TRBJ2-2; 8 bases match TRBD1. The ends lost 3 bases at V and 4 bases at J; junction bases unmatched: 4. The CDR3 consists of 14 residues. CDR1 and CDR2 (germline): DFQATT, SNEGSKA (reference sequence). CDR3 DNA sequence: TGCAGTGCTAGTTCAGGGGGCACCACCGGGGAGCTGTTTTTT. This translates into CSASSGGTTGELFF.

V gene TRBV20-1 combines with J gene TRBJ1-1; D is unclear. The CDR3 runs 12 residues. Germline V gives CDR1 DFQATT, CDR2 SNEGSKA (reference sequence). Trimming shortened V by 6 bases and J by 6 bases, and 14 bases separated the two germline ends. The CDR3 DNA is TGCAGTGCAGGCCAAGTGGCGGCTGAAGCTTTCTTT. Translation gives CSAGQVAAEAFF.

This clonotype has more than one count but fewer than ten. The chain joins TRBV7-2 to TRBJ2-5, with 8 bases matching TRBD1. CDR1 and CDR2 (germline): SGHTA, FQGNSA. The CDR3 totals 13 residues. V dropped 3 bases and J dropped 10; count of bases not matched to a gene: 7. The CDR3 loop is CASSFGQGEVQYF. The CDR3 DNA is TGTGCCAGCAGCTTCGGACAGGGAGAAGTCCAGTACTTC.